Each of the 20 T cell receptor beta chains below was sequenced from the same sample in a study of blood T cells in healthy people across ages. For the second PCR, which ran for about 6 to 11 cycles, a sample-barcoded 5' primer and a J-beta primer mix were used. TCRdb called the 5' RACE reads again in MiXCR, with one record for every CDR3 protein. The sample carries some 930,000 distinct CDR3 sequences, under 35% recorded once. These data were likewise used in another study, on T cells of mothers and their children.

The sample comprised blood. The receptor source for this set is a woman aged 40 to 49 in good health.

The chain couples TRBV25-1 to TRBJ2-7; 7 bases align to TRBD1. Germline CDR1 MGHDK, CDR2 SYGVNS. This CDR3 is 11 amino acids long. CDR3 in DNA: TGTGTCAGTCGACAGGGCTACGAGCAGTACTTC. Encoded protein: CVSRQGYEQYF.

The chain carries TRBV5-1 and TRBJ2-3, with D possibly being TRBD2 (6 bases). Trimming shortened V by 6 bases and J by 2 bases, and 25 bases separated the two germline ends. This CDR3 is built from 18 residues. Germline lookup yields CDR1 SGHRS and CDR2 YFSETQ. The CDR3 loop reads CASTMEFGSGAYTDTQYF. CDR3 nucleotide sequence: TGCGCCAGCACGATGGAATTCGGTAGCGGCGCTTACACAGATACGCAGTATTTT. Variable domain in full (rest from reference TRBV5-1 and TRBJ2-3): KAGVTQTPRYLIKTRGQQVTLSCSPISGHRSVSWYQQTPGQGLQFLFEYFSETQRNKGNFPGRFSGRQFSNSRSEMNVSTLELGDSALYLCASTMEFGSGAYTDTQYFGPGTRLTVL.

The sample holds a few counts of this clonotype. The rearrangement uses TRBV6-2 or TRBV6-3 and TRBJ2-1, with TRBD2 as a possible D gene (6 bases). From germline, CDR1 is MNHEY and CDR2 SVGEGT. The CDR3 runs 13 residues. V dropped 7 bases and J dropped 8 bases, with 15 bases sitting between them. CDR3: CASIPLEGHEQFF. CDR3 bases: TGTGCCAGCATCCCCCTGGAGGGGCATGAGCAGTTCTTC.

This clonotype was found many times. V and J are TRBV6-5 and TRBJ2-5; D uncertain. In germline, CDR1 is MNHEY, CDR2 SVGAGI. The CDR3 has 13 amino acids. Trimming took off 6 bases at V and 1 base at J, with 9 bases between the two ends. The CDR3 region has the DNA TGTGCCAGCAGGTCGGCCCTCCAAGAGACCCAGTACTTC. Protein product: CASRSALQETQYF.

This clonotype was observed many times. This sequence joins TRBV3-1 and TRBJ2-1, with D hard to call. The CDR3 has 14 amino acids. Germline loops: CDR1 LGHDT, CDR2 YNNKEL (reference sequence). With 1 base removed from V and 0 bases from J, the gap between germline ends came to 4 bases. The CDR3 spells CASSQVPSYNEQFF. The CDR3 nucleotides read TGTGCCAGCAGCCAAGTCCCCTCCTACAATGAGCAGTTCTTC.

The rearrangement uses TRBV19 and TRBJ2-6; 9 nucleotides match TRBD1. V was clipped by 7 bases and J by 14 bases; unmatched bases: 15. This CDR3 contains 15 residues. The germline gives CDR1 LNHDA, CDR2 SQIVND (reference sequence). In DNA form, the CDR3 reads TGTGCCAGTAAGTCCCGCGTACAGGGGGCCCACATCCTGACTTTC. This translates into CASKSRVQGAHILTF.

There are many counts of this clonotype. The chain is built from TRBV18 and TRBJ1-2; D gene ambiguous. Trimming took off 2 bases at V and 3 bases at J, with 16 bases between the two ends. The CDR3 contains 16 residues. Germline V gene data show CDR1 as KGHSH and CDR2 as LQKENI. The CDR3 reads CASSPTYGREDYGYTF. In nucleotides, the CDR3 is TGTGCCAGCTCACCAACCTACGGGAGGGAGGACTATGGCTACACCTTC.

The chain carries TRBV4-1 and TRBJ2-1; D may correspond to TRBD1 or TRBD2 (6 bases each). The J call may be incorrect, as the DNA end agrees better with TRBJ2-7. Germline V gene data show CDR1 as MGHRA and CDR2 as YSYEKL. The CDR3 is 17 residues long. CDR3 DNA: TGCGCCAGCAGCCAAGATTGGGGGGCCGCGGGGTACAATGAGCAGTACTTC. The encoded protein is CASSQDWGAAGYNEQYF.

As for this clonotype: A much larger clone lies one base from this, so it may be a read error. The CDR3: CASSSGTGRSPGFYEQYF. The CDR3, as DNA: TGTGCCAGCAGTTCCGGGACAGGGCGGTCGCCAGGATTCTACGAGCAGTACTTC. The rearrangement joins TRBV6-2 or TRBV6-3 to TRBJ2-5; 9 bases agree with TRBD1. The closer fit of TRBJ2-7 to the DNA end suggests the J call may be wrong. Germline lookup yields CDR1 MNHEY and CDR2 SVGEGT. The CDR3 length is 18 residues.

The rearrangement joins TRBV7-3 to TRBJ2-7; no clear D gene. The V gene lost 5 bases and the J gene lost 4 bases, with 15 bases spanning the gap. Germline-derived CDR1 and CDR2 are SGHTA and FQGTGA. This CDR3 comprises 14 residues. The CDR3 coding sequence is TGTGCCAGCAGCGAGCCCCGGGTGAGGTACGAGCAGTACTTC. This encodes CASSEPRVRYEQYF.

The chain is built from TRBV7-8 and TRBJ1-1, with D perhaps TRBD1 (5 bases). Germline CDR1 reads SGHVS; CDR2 reads FQNEAQ. V was shortened by 5 bases and J by 0 bases, with 16 bases between the two germline ends. The CDR3 consists of 16 residues. The CDR3 sequence is CASSPYAGGMNTEAFF. The CDR3 bases are TGTGCCAGCAGCCCCTATGCGGGGGGAATGAACACTGAAGCTTTCTTT.

The rearrangement joins TRBV7-2 to TRBJ1-3; D remains ambiguous. V was shortened by 4 bases and J by 0 bases, with 10 bases between the two germline ends. This CDR3 is 15 amino acids long. From germline, CDR1 is SGHTA and CDR2 FQGNSA. The CDR3, as DNA: TGTGCCAGCAGCTCAGACACCTACTCTGGAAACACCATATATTTT. Translating gives CASSSDTYSGNTIYF.

The V and J genes are TRBV29-1 and TRBJ2-7; 10 positions match TRBD1. Germline V lookup: CDR1 SQVTM, CDR2 ANQGSEA. CDR3 length: 13 amino acids. V trimming: 3 bases; J trimming: 4 bases; junction bases outside the gene matches: 3. CDR3 region: CSVEGTGVYEQYF. CDR3 coding DNA: TGCAGCGTTGAGGGGACAGGGGTATACGAGCAGTACTTC.

This clonotype was observed many times. The V gene is TRBV12-3 or TRBV12-4, the J gene TRBJ2-7, with 9 bases lining up with TRBD1. The CDR3 extends over 19 amino acids. Losses at the gene ends were 5 bases for V and 4 bases for J; bases not matched to a gene: 21. The CDR3 DNA is TGTGCCAGCAGTCAAGCCGGGACAGGGCCCGAATCTCCCTTTTACGAGCAGTACTTC. This codes for CASSQAGTGPESPFYEQYF.

This clonotype appeared many times. CDR3 sequence: CATSRAGGGEQYF. CDR3 coding DNA: TGTGCCACCAGCAGAGCCGGGGGAGGCGAGCAGTACTTC. V is TRBV15 and J is TRBJ2-7; possibly TRBD2 for D (6 bases). V dropped 1 base and J dropped 6 bases, with 10 bases sitting between them. Per germline, CDR1 LNHNV and CDR2 YYDKDF (reference sequence). The CDR3 sequence is 13 residues long.

Ten or more counts support this clonotype. The CDR3 nucleotides are TGCAGTGCTGAAAACGGACTAGCGGTTAAGTACGAGCAGTACTTC. Protein: CSAENGLAVKYEQYF. The rearrangement links TRBV20-1 to TRBJ2-7; 10 bases fit TRBD2. The CDR3 sequence is 15 residues long. In germline, CDR1 is DFQATT, CDR2 SNEGSKA (reference sequence). The junction had 11 bases not matched to a gene; V was cut back by 5 bases and J by 4 bases.

The chain has TRBV2 and TRBJ1-5, with 9 positions matching TRBD1. Per germline, CDR1 SNHLY and CDR2 FYNNEI. V gave up 6 bases and J gave up 0 bases; unmatched junction bases: 6. The CDR3 extends over 16 amino acids. The CDR3 here is CASSVQGALSNQPQHF. The CDR3 DNA reads TGTGCCAGCAGCGTACAGGGGGCTCTTAGCAATCAGCCCCAGCATTTT.

There are a few counts of this clonotype. The chain is built from TRBV5-1 and TRBJ1-6; a possible D gene is TRBD1 (6 bases). Germline lookup yields CDR1 SGHRS and CDR2 YFSETQ. V lost 3 bases and J lost 7, with 11 bases in between. The CDR3 extends over 14 amino acids. The CDR3 loop reads CASSWQGNNSPLHF. The CDR3 DNA is TGCGCCAGCAGCTGGCAGGGGAACAATTCACCCCTCCACTTT.

The gene calls are TRBV3-1 and TRBJ2-7; weak D call: TRBD2 (5 bases). V lost 0 bases and J lost 6, with 12 bases in between. This CDR3 has 14 amino acids. From germline, CDR1 is LGHDT and CDR2 YNNKEL (reference sequence). The CDR3 DNA reads as TGTGCCAGCAGCCAAGAGGCAGGAGGTGGCGAGCAGTACTTC. Its protein is CASSQEAGGGEQYF.

This clonotype was picked up a small number of times. The chain couples TRBV7-2 to TRBJ1-2; 7 bases are shared with TRBD1. Germline CDR1 SGHTA, CDR2 FQGNSA. The junction had 11 bases not matched to a gene; V was cut back by 5 bases and J by 8 bases. The CDR3 length is 14 residues. CDR3 protein: CASSLPTGVKGYTF. DNA of the CDR3: TGTGCCAGCAGCCTACCCACAGGGGTGAAGGGCTACACCTTC.